These 32 T cell receptor beta chains were sequenced from one sample in a study of identical twins. Using its own MiXCR run on the 5' RACE reads, TCRdb lists one record per CDR3 protein. The table records under 1 million distinct CDR3 sequences, about 12% of them present only once. The same data also contributed to another study, on yellow fever vaccine responses in identical twins.

Material: PBMCs. These receptor sequences come from a woman aged 18 to 35 in good health.

This clonotype was seen a few times. This rearrangement joins TRBV12-5 to TRBJ1-1; D may be TRBD1 (5 bases). Germline V gives CDR1 LGHNT, CDR2 FRNRAP. The CDR3 has 13 amino acids. V shed 6 bases and J shed 7 bases, with 15 bases lying between them. CDR3 nucleotide sequence: TGTGCTAGTGGCCGGGACTTGGCTTTTGAAGCTTTCTTT. Protein sequence: CASGRDLAFEAFF.

This clonotype was seen at least ten times. The chain is built from TRBV5-1 and TRBJ2-1, with 7 positions matching TRBD2. With V trimmed by 6 bases and J by 1 base, 7 bases remained unmatched. CDR3 length: 15 residues. CDR1 and CDR2 from the germline V gene are SGHRS and YFSETQ. CDR3 region: CASTQLASSYNEQFF. CDR3 nucleotide sequence: TGCGCCAGCACCCAACTAGCGAGTTCCTACAATGAGCAGTTCTTC. Full variable domain (missing parts from reference TRBV5-1 and TRBJ2-1): KAGVTQTPRYLIKTRGQQVTLSCSPISGHRSVSWYQQTPGQGLQFLFEYFSETQRNKGNFPGRFSGRQFSNSRSEMNVSTLELGDSALYLCASTQLASSYNEQFFGPGTRLTVL.

The table lists this clonotype with many counts. The J gene is TRBJ2-5, the V gene TRBV18; perhaps TRBD2 as D (5 bases). The CDR3 contains 14 residues. Germline lookup yields CDR1 KGHSH and CDR2 LQKENI. V lost 3 bases, J lost 2 bases, and 10 bases lay in between. In DNA, the CDR3 is TGTGCCAGCTCACCTCGAAGCGGTCAAGAGACCCAGTACTTC. Protein: CASSPRSGQETQYF.

V is TRBV21-1 and J is TRBJ1-1; the table's D call TRBD1 went unverified against the DNA. TRBV21-1 is a pseudogene. This CDR3 is built from 16 residues. CDR3 sequence (DNA): TGTGCCAGCAGCGGACAGGCGGATCCGGGTGCCTGTGAAGCTTTCTTT. Translating gives CASSGQADPGACEAFF.

This clonotype was found a few times. The chain uses TRBV3-1 and TRBJ1-1; D gene unclear. The V end was cut by 4 bases, the J end by 4 bases, with 10 bases between. The CDR3 consists of 13 residues. CDR1 and CDR2 from the germline V gene are LGHDT and YNNKEL (reference sequence). CDR3 DNA: TGTGCCAGCAGCCGAACCTCAGGCACTGAAGCTTTCTTT. It codes for CASSRTSGTEAFF.

Only a few counts were recorded for this clonotype. The V gene is TRBV14, the J gene TRBJ2-3, with TRBD1 identical over 9 bases. CDR3 length: 15 amino acids. Germline CDR1 reads SGHDN; CDR2 reads FVKESK. The J segment lost 6 bases and the V segment lost 2 bases, leaving 6 bases of the junction unmatched. CDR3 nucleotide sequence: TGTGCCAGCAGCCAAATCGGGACAGGGTTGGATACGCAGTATTTT. Protein: CASSQIGTGLDTQYF. Filled out from reference TRBV14 and TRBJ2-3, the complete variable domain reads EAGVTQFPSHSVIEKGQTVTLRCDPISGHDNLYWYRRVMGKEIKFLLHFVKESKQDESGMPNNRFLAERTGGTYSTLKVQPAELEDSGVYFCASSQIGTGLDTQYFGPGTRLTVL.

Only a few counts were recorded for this clonotype. The chain recombines TRBV4-1 with TRBJ2-2; D unresolved. Germline CDR1 MGHRA, CDR2 YSYEKL. The CDR3 has 15 residues. Trimming cost V 10 bases and J 3 bases, with 18 bases left between them. CDR3 sequence: CATTWTGSYTGELFF. The CDR3 DNA is TGCGCCACTACGTGGACCGGATCTTACACCGGGGAGCTGTTTTTT.

CDR3 nucleotides: TGTGCCAGCAGTTCCCCGGTATATATCTATGGCTACACCTTC. Protein: CASSSPVYIYGYTF. The V call is TRBV28, the J call TRBJ1-2; the D is unclear. This CDR3 contains 14 residues. CDR1 is MDHEN, CDR2 SYDVKM, per germline. V lost 4 bases and J lost 4, with 13 bases in between.

The table lists this clonotype with a few counts. The chain carries TRBV20-1 and TRBJ2-1; D tentatively fits TRBD1 or TRBD2 (5 bases each). The germline gives CDR1 DFQATT, CDR2 SNEGSKA (reference sequence). V was clipped by 3 bases and J by 9 bases, with 18 bases between them. The length of the CDR3 is 14 residues. The CDR3 DNA reads TGCAGTGCTAGTACTCTGGGGGAGTGGGGTGAGCAGTTCTTC. Translating it yields CSASTLGEWGEQFF.

The DNA for the CDR3 is TGTGCCAGCAGATCTAGGACAGGGTTAACCTACAATGAGCAGTTCTTC. This sequence encodes CASRSRTGLTYNEQFF. This sequence joins TRBV21-1 and TRBJ2-1; the D call in the table, TRBD1, was not verified against the DNA. TRBV21-1 constitutes a pseudogene. CDR3 length: 16 amino acids.

This clonotype turned up a few times. This chain joins TRBV7-9 and TRBJ2-7; 11 bases map to TRBD2. The junction had 7 bases not matched to a gene; V was cut back by 3 bases and J by 3 bases. This CDR3 spans 16 amino acids. CDR1 is SEHNR, CDR2 FQNEAQ, per germline (reference sequence). The CDR3 here is CASSFVSSGGFYEQYF. DNA for the CDR3: TGTGCCAGCAGCTTCGTCTCTAGCGGGGGGTTCTACGAGCAGTACTTC.

This clonotype turned up a few times. The chain links TRBV7-8 to TRBJ1-3, with D uncertain. Germline CDR1 is SGHVS and CDR2 is FQNEAQ. This CDR3 region has 15 residues. V lost 2 bases to trimming and J lost 7 bases, with 15 bases between them. The DNA of the CDR3 is TGTGCCAGCAGCTTAAGTTCGGGCCGACGGAACACCATATATTTT. Encoded protein: CASSLSSGRRNTIYF. The variable domain in full, completed from reference TRBV7-8 and TRBJ1-3, reads GAGVSQSPRYKVAKRGQDVALRCDPISGHVSLFWYQQALGQGPEFLTYFQNEAQLDKSGLPSDRFFAERPEGSVSTLKIQRTQQEDSAVYLCASSLSSGRRNTIYFGEGSWLTVV.

V is TRBV10-2 and J is TRBJ1-5, with D tentatively TRBD1 (6 bases). The V gene's germline CDR1 is WSHSY and CDR2 SAAADI. The CDR3 spans 14 residues. The V end was cut by 4 bases, the J end by 2 bases, with 9 bases between. The CDR3 loop is CASSARQGNQPQHF. CDR3 DNA: TGCGCCAGCAGTGCAAGACAGGGCAATCAGCCCCAGCATTTT.

This clonotype was recorded a few times. The V call is TRBV3-1, the J call TRBJ2-7; tentative D call: TRBD2 (7 bases). The germline V gene encodes CDR1 LGHDT and CDR2 YNNKEL (reference sequence). V gave up 4 bases and J gave up 2 bases, with 18 bases separating them. This CDR3 is 16 amino acids long. The CDR3 region has the DNA TGTGCCAGCAGCCCCCGAATGGGGGCGGGGGCCTACGAGCAGTACTTC. Translating gives CASSPRMGAGAYEQYF.

This clonotype was detected only a few times. The chain links TRBV20-1 to TRBJ1-5; D unresolved. V was cut by 5 bases and J by 4 bases, with 9 bases left in between. Germline CDR1 is DFQATT and CDR2 is SNEGSKA (reference sequence). This CDR3 is built from 12 residues. As DNA, the CDR3 is TGCAGTGCTCGGGCCGCAAATCAGCCCCAGCATTTT. Translation gives CSARAANQPQHF.

The chain employs TRBV28 and TRBJ2-3; D is uncertain. The V gene's germline CDR1 is MDHEN and CDR2 SYDVKM. Between the trimmed V and J ends, which lost 3 bases and 6 bases, there was a span of 10 bases. The CDR3 consists of 13 residues. In nucleotides, the CDR3 is TGTGCCAGCAGTTTTTCCCCGAGGGATACGCAGTATTTT. Translating it yields CASSFSPRDTQYF. The entire variable domain, with the rest obtained from reference TRBV28 and TRBJ2-3, is as follows: DVKVTQSSRYLVKRTGEKVFLECVQDMDHENMFWYRQDPGLGLRLIYFSYDVKMKEKGDIPEGYSVSREKKERFSLILESASTNQTSMYLCASSFSPRDTQYFGPGTRLTVL.

The sample holds many counts of this clonotype. This chain connects TRBV5-1 to TRBJ2-3, with 12 bases identical to TRBD2. The V segment lost 8 bases and the J segment 2 bases; nucleotides outside the gene matches: 3. Germline assignment: CDR1 SGHRS and CDR2 YFSETQ. The CDR3 runs 14 residues. This CDR3 reads CASTSGGSTDTQYF. CDR3 DNA sequence: TGCGCCAGTACTAGCGGGGGGTCCACAGATACGCAGTATTTT.

In its sample, this clonotype was seen a few times. The J gene is TRBJ2-3, the V gene TRBV4-2; TRBD1 matches at 8 bases. Trimming took 2 bases from V and 2 from J; bases not matched to a gene: 12. The CDR3 loop spans 18 amino acids. From germline, CDR1 is LGHNA and CDR2 YNFKEQ. CDR3 coding DNA: TGTGCCAGCAGCCAAACCCCCTCGGACAGGGCATCCACAGATACGCAGTATTTT. It specifies CASSQTPSDRASTDTQYF.

This clonotype was recorded many times. This CDR3 reads CASSPISGHASEQFF. As DNA, the CDR3 is TGTGCCAGCAGTCCAATCTCCGGGCATGCAAGTGAGCAGTTCTTC. This sequence joins TRBV12-3 or TRBV12-4 and TRBJ2-1; D unclear. This CDR3 region has 15 residues. V was trimmed by 5 bases and J by 9 bases, leaving 20 bases between them.

The rearrangement joins TRBV2 to TRBJ1-2; D gene unclear. The CDR3 totals 14 residues. With 4 bases removed from V and 1 base from J, the gap between germline ends came to 10 bases. CDR1 SNHLY and CDR2 FYNNEI come from the germline V gene. CDR3 bases: TGTGCCAGCAGTGCAGCGCCTTATAACTATGGCTACACCTTC. It codes for CASSAAPYNYGYTF.

The CDR3 nucleotides are TGCGCCAGCAGCCGCCGACTAGCGGGACCTAACATAGCGGGGGATACGCAGTATTTT. This sequence encodes CASSRRLAGPNIAGDTQYF. The chain joins TRBV5-1 to TRBJ2-3, with 11 nucleotides matching TRBD2. Trimming removed 4 bases from V and 6 bases from J; junction bases left unmatched: 19. Germline-derived CDR1 and CDR2 are SGHRS and YFSETQ. The CDR3 is 19 amino acids.

This clonotype was seen more than once but under ten times. V is TRBV20-1 and J is TRBJ2-2; 10 bases are shared with TRBD2. The CDR3 runs 17 residues. The germline V gene encodes CDR1 DFQATT and CDR2 SNEGSKA (reference sequence). V dropped 0 bases and J dropped 5; count of bases not matched to a gene: 9. DNA for the CDR3: TGCAGTGCTAGAGATGGACTAGCGGAGAGAGTGACCGGGGAGCTGTTTTTT. Protein sequence: CSARDGLAERVTGELFF.

This clonotype was seen more than once but under ten times. The V and J genes are TRBV6-2 or TRBV6-3 and TRBJ2-4; TRBD2 is a possible D gene (5 bases). Deletions cut 5 bases from V and 7 bases from J, with 21 bases between. The CDR3 totals 16 residues. CDR1 is MNHEY, CDR2 SVGEGT, per germline. In DNA, the CDR3 is TGTGCCAGCAGTACCATCGGCTCCGGCGGGCGGAACATTCAGTACTTC. The encoded protein is CASSTIGSGGRNIQYF.

The V gene is TRBV28, the J gene TRBJ2-7, with D unclear. CDR3 length: 14 amino acids. V lost 6 bases, J lost 3 bases, and 15 bases lay in between. Germline lookup yields CDR1 MDHEN and CDR2 SYDVKM. The CDR3 DNA reads TGTGCCAGCAGCTCGACACTAAGCTACTACGAGCAGTACTTC. Translation gives CASSSTLSYYEQYF.

The chain links TRBV5-1 to TRBJ2-7; D is perhaps TRBD1 or TRBD2 (5 bases each). The CDR3 has 17 amino acids. Germline CDR1 is SGHRS and CDR2 is YFSETQ. V was trimmed by 0 bases and J by 7 bases, leaving 23 bases between them. CDR3 in DNA: TGCGCCAGCAGCTTGGAAGGACCAGGGAGCTCCTACAATGAGCAGTACTTC. This sequence encodes CASSLEGPGSSYNEQYF.

The rearrangement links TRBV12-3 or TRBV12-4 to TRBJ2-6; D may be TRBD1 (6 bases). There are 15 residues in the CDR3. V lost 1 base, J lost 4 bases, and 8 bases lay in between. The DNA of the CDR3 is TGTGCCAGCAGTTTAGGGGGGCTAGGGGCCAACGTCCTGACTTTC. Protein sequence: CASSLGGLGANVLTF.

CDR3 DNA sequence: TGTGCCAGCAGCTTTCGCCCTAGCGCATCCTACAATGAGCAGTTCTTC. Its translation: CASSFRPSASYNEQFF. V gene TRBV5-6 combines with J gene TRBJ2-1; a weak D match, TRBD2 (6 bases). V was shortened by 2 bases and J by 1 base, with 13 bases between the two germline ends. The length of the CDR3 is 16 residues. Germline V gene data show CDR1 as SGHDT and CDR2 as YYEEEE.

J is TRBJ2-5 and V is TRBV7-8; 12 positions agree with TRBD2. This CDR3 comprises 17 residues. Germline V gives CDR1 SGHVS, CDR2 FQNEAQ. V gave up 5 bases and J gave up 2 bases; unmatched junction bases: 9. The CDR3 sequence is CASSQTSLAGGQETQYF. CDR3 nucleotide sequence: TGTGCCAGCAGCCAAACTTCACTAGCGGGAGGACAAGAGACCCAGTACTTC.

This clonotype was picked up a small number of times. The chain employs TRBV20-1 and TRBJ1-2; D unresolved. The CDR3 spans 14 residues. V lost 6 bases to trimming and J lost 5 bases, with 19 bases between them. Looked up from germline, CDR1 is DFQATT and CDR2 is SNEGSKA (reference sequence). In DNA form, the CDR3 reads TGCAGTGCCGATGAATTCTCGGCCTCTTATGGCTACACCTTC. This sequence encodes CSADEFSASYGYTF.

This clonotype was seen more than once but under ten times. The chain carries TRBV6-2 or TRBV6-3 and TRBJ2-3; 8 bases match TRBD2. The CDR3 is 17 residues long. Trimming cost V 2 bases and J 3 bases; bases outside gene matches: 10. Per germline, CDR1 MNHEY and CDR2 SVGEGT. CDR3 residues: CASSYPPGGGGTDTQYF. CDR3 DNA sequence: TGTGCCAGCAGTTACCCCCCCGGGGGGGGCGGGACAGATACGCAGTATTTT.

This clonotype came up a few times. The genes are TRBV10-3 and TRBJ2-1; D may be TRBD2 (5 bases). The V end was cut by 0 bases, the J end by 9 bases, with 12 bases between. CDR3 length: 14 amino acids. Germline CDR1 reads ENHRY; CDR2 reads SYGVKD. The CDR3 nucleotides are TGTGCCATCAGTGAGTCGACGACTAAAGTTGAGCAGTTCTTC. Protein: CAISESTTKVEQFF.

This clonotype appeared a few times. The rearrangement links TRBV3-1 to TRBJ2-1; D ambiguous. Deletions cut 0 bases from V and 6 bases from J, with 9 bases between. The CDR3 is 14 amino acids. Germline V CDR1 and CDR2: LGHDT, YNNKEL (reference sequence). The CDR3 DNA sequence: TGTGCCAGCAGCCAAGATTTGGCAGTCAATGAGCAGTTCTTC. Residues: CASSQDLAVNEQFF.